These 6 T cell receptor beta chains share one sample of origin, sequenced in a study of cytomegalovirus exposure and HLA in healthy donors. The PCR made use of 60 Vbeta and 13 Jbeta primers. The table came from immunoSEQ multiplex PCR; TCRdb's copy has only in-frame clones and leaves some out. This table has roughly 150,000 clones, 65% to 70% appearing once. Sequenced: PBMCs. The receptors derive from a young man in good health and CMV-seropositive.

The sample holds a few counts of this clone. The V call is TRBV21-1, the J call TRBJ2-1; the table gives TRBD1 as D, unverified against the DNA. TRBV21-1 represents a pseudogene. The CDR3 loop spans 15 amino acids. DNA of the CDR3: TGTGCCAGCGTTACCGGGACAGGGGGCTACAATGAGCAGTTCTTC. Protein product: CASVTGTGGYNEQFF.

This clone was detected a few times. This sequence joins TRBV9 and TRBJ1-2; 11 bases fit TRBD1. The V gene's germline CDR1 is SGDLS and CDR2 YYNGEE. Losses at the gene ends were 3 bases for V and 5 bases for J; bases not matched to a gene: 6. This CDR3 is 15 amino acids long. The CDR3 spells CASSERGQGGYGYTF. DNA of the CDR3: TGTGCCAGCAGCGAGAGGGGACAGGGGGGATATGGCTACACCTTC.

This clone was found a few times. The chain couples TRBV5-1 to TRBJ1-5, with D maybe TRBD1 (5 bases). Trimming stripped 0 bases from V and 5 bases from J, with 9 bases between. There are 14 residues in the CDR3. CDR1 SGHRS and CDR2 YFSETQ come from the germline V gene. In DNA form, the CDR3 reads TGCGCCAGCAGCTTGGGACAGTACCATCAGCCCCAGCATTTT. It specifies CASSLGQYHQPQHF.

The rearrangement uses TRBV6-5 and TRBJ1-1; 8 nucleotides line up with TRBD1. Germline CDR1 and CDR2: MNHEY and SVGAGI. The J segment lost 3 bases and the V segment lost 5 bases, leaving 8 bases of the junction unmatched. The CDR3 loop spans 15 amino acids. The CDR3 sequence: CASSNQQGVYTEAFF. CDR3 in DNA: TGTGCCAGCAGTAACCAACAGGGGGTATACACTGAAGCTTTCTTT.

This clone was seen a few times. The chain combines TRBV5-4 with TRBJ2-5; 7 bases are a match to TRBD1. Germline lookup yields CDR1 SGHNT and CDR2 YYREEE (reference sequence). With 4 bases clipped from V and 2 bases from J, the junction kept 5 bases outside the gene matches. The CDR3 extends over 14 amino acids. The DNA of the CDR3 is TGTGCCAGCAGCCAACCGGGACAGCAAGAGACCCAGTACTTC. Translation gives CASSQPGQQETQYF.

The chain has TRBV19 and TRBJ2-7; possible D gene TRBD2, 5 bases. Trimming removed 4 bases at V and 1 base at J, with 11 bases between. Germline V gene sequence: CDR1 LNHDA, CDR2 SQIVND (reference sequence). The CDR3 is 14 residues long. The CDR3 is CASSKGLGSYEQYF. The CDR3 nucleotides read TGTGCCAGTAGTAAAGGACTGGGGTCCTACGAGCAGTACTTC.